The rows below give T cell receptor beta chains drawn from one sample of a study of human T cells and chemical hapten exposure. MiXCR, applied by TCRdb to the RACE reads, yields one record per CDR3 protein. Of some 91,000 distinct CDR3 sequences listed, 25% to 35% are singletons. Sequencing was performed on whole blood, taken in connection with sensitization to the hapten diphenylcyclopropenone (DPC). Receptor source: a man aged 40-50 years with alopecia areata. Some clones in this sample may be carry-over from other donors' samples. CDR3s include the opening cysteine and the closing phenylalanine or tryptophan. The D gene is left open where the match is weak. Only part of the rows carry a size: once, few, many, or a class if the clone is expanded.

d_gene: TRBD1
abundance: NA
v_gene: TRBV28
j_gene: TRBJ1-3
CDR3nt: TGTGCCAGCAGGGGCCGGACAGGGGCTGGAAACACCATATATTTT
CDR3aa: CASRGRTGAGNTIYF

d_gene: TRBD2
abundance: few
v_gene: TRBV6-5
j_gene: TRBJ2-1
CDR3nt: TGTGCCAGCAGCGTAGCGGGAGTAACGTCCTACAATGAGCAGTTCTTC
CDR3aa: CASSVAGVTSYNEQFF

d_gene: NA
abundance: few
v_gene: TRBV6-5
j_gene: TRBJ2-7
CDR3nt: TGTGCCAGCAACCCCCGGGGAGCCTACGAGCAGTACTTC
CDR3aa: CASNPRGAYEQYF

d_gene: NA
abundance: NA
v_gene: TRBV7-9
j_gene: TRBJ1-4
CDR3nt: TGTGCCAGCACCGTGCTGGGGGGGGAAAAACTGTTTTTT
CDR3aa: CASTVLGGEKLFF

d_gene: NA
abundance: many
v_gene: TRBV28
j_gene: TRBJ2-6
CDR3nt: TGTGCCAGCAGTTCCCCGGTCATCAGGGGAGCTGGGGCCAACGTCCTGACTTTC
CDR3aa: CASSSPVIRGAGANVLTF

d_gene: NA
abundance: many
v_gene: TRBV20-1
j_gene: TRBJ2-1
CDR3nt: TGCAGTGCTAGAGACCCCGGCACGAGGGAGCAGTTCTTC
CDR3aa: CSARDPGTREQFF

d_gene: NA
abundance: few
v_gene: TRBV7-2
j_gene: TRBJ2-3
CDR3nt: TGTGCCAGCAGTTCGGGACTCCGAAACACCGATACGCAGTATTTT
CDR3aa: CASSSGLRNTDTQYF

d_gene: TRBD1
abundance: few
v_gene: TRBV28
j_gene: TRBJ2-7
CDR3nt: TGTGCCAGCAGTTCCTCGGTATACAGGGGTAGGAGGTCCTACGAGCAGTACTTC
CDR3aa: CASSSSVYRGRRSYEQYF

d_gene: TRBD1
abundance: NA
v_gene: TRBV6-5
j_gene: TRBJ2-7
CDR3nt: TGTGCCAGCAGTTCCGGGACAGGCTCCTACGAGCAGTACTTC
CDR3aa: CASSSGTGSYEQYF

d_gene: TRBD1
abundance: few
v_gene: TRBV5-1
j_gene: TRBJ1-3
CDR3nt: TGCGCCAGCAGCTTCTCAGGGGGCAGTGGAAACACCATATATTTT
CDR3aa: CASSFSGGSGNTIYF

d_gene: NA
abundance: few
v_gene: TRBV9
j_gene: TRBJ2-3
CDR3nt: TGTGCCAGCAGCGTAGAGTCAGGGGCAGATACGCAGTATTTT
CDR3aa: CASSVESGADTQYF

d_gene: NA
abundance: few
v_gene: TRBV28
j_gene: TRBJ2-7
CDR3nt: TGTGCCAGCAGTTTTGGGCGGTCCTCCTACGAGCAGTACTTC
CDR3aa: CASSFGRSSYEQYF

d_gene: TRBD2
abundance: medium-sized
v_gene: TRBV9
j_gene: TRBJ2-5
CDR3nt: TGTGCCAGCAGCGTAGGACTAGCGTCCAAAGAGACCCAGTACTTC
CDR3aa: CASSVGLASKETQYF

d_gene: NA
abundance: few
v_gene: TRBV2
j_gene: TRBJ2-7
CDR3nt: TGTGCCAGCAGTTTCGCCGGGACGATCTACGAGCAGTACTTC
CDR3aa: CASSFAGTIYEQYF

d_gene: NA
abundance: few
v_gene: TRBV6-5
j_gene: TRBJ1-6
CDR3nt: TGTGCCAGCCGACCCGTCAGAGGCTCCTATAATTCACCCCTCCACTTT
CDR3aa: CASRPVRGSYNSPLHF

d_gene: TRBD1
abundance: few
v_gene: TRBV9
j_gene: TRBJ1-1
CDR3nt: TGTGCCAGCAGCGTGGGGGGGACAGGGAGGACTTTCTTT
CDR3aa: CASSVGGTGRTFF